This T cell receptor (beta chain) was recorded in a study of shared clonotypes between healthy human individuals. Turning to the study itself: Plates per donor: three CD4 naive, three CD4 memory, two CD8 naive, one CD8 memory.

A word on this clone: As yet, its antigen is unknown.

Samples underwent the assay at deep level. Sorted-subset replicate PCRs used around 0.2 ug DNA, about 30,000 T cell genomes. The assay was immunoSEQ multiplex PCR, and TCRdb's table has in-frame clones only and misses some. This table has under 550,000 clones, approximately 95% appearing once. Study observations and caveats: Between a few donors, naive CD4 clonotypes were shared at a level of about 5%.

This receptor was obtained from a woman between 25 and 40 years old in good health. Sequencing was performed on naive CD4+ T cells sorted from blood. The subset denotes: CD45RA+ positively selected.

Here the CDR3 reads CASSSGFNYGYTF. The DNA for the CDR3 is TGTGCCAGCAGTTCGGGATTTAACTATGGCTACACCTTC. The J gene is TRBJ1-2, the V gene TRBV6-1; D is ambiguous. Trimming shortened V by 5 bases and J by 1 base, and 8 bases separated the two germline ends. Germline V CDR1 and CDR2: MNHNS, SASEGT. This CDR3 spans 13 amino acids.